What follows are 18 T cell receptor beta chains derived from one specimen sequenced in a study of T cells in Graves' hyperthyroidism and ophthalmopathy. Amplified regions were TCR beta CDR3 sequences from RNA transcripts. First-round RT-PCR targeting the TCR CDR3 was performed with the HTBI primer set. TCRdb itself ran the multiplex PCR reads through MiXCR, one entry per CDR3 protein. The data show over 700,000 distinct CDR3 sequences, with 30% to 40% seen just once and more than 25% held by the top ten. The sample comprised blood. All receptors come from a woman aged 40 to 50 with Graves' hyperthyroidism.

This clonotype was counted between two and nine times. The chain couples TRBV7-8 to TRBJ2-7, with D hard to call. The germline V gene encodes CDR1 SGHVS and CDR2 FQNEAQ. This CDR3 is 16 amino acids long. V lost 5 bases and J 0 bases, leaving 17 bases between the germline ends. CDR3 region: CASSQGYPPGSYEQYF. CDR3 in DNA: TGTGCCAGCAGCCAAGGGTACCCGCCGGGCTCCTACGAGCAGTACTTC.

This clonotype has a handful of counts. The CDR3 sequence: CASSYSSGANTEAFF. The CDR3 coding sequence is TGTGCCAGCAGTTACTCGTCAGGAGCAAACACTGAAGCTTTCTTT. This chain joins TRBV6-6 and TRBJ1-1; D is ambiguous. The CDR3 covers 15 residues. V shed 0 bases and J shed 2 bases, with 10 bases lying between them. Germline lookup yields CDR1 MNHNY and CDR2 SVGAGI (reference sequence).

This clonotype was detected many times. The chain employs TRBV2 and TRBJ2-2; 11 nucleotides line up with TRBD2. The CDR3 contains 14 residues. After removal of 5 bases from V and 7 bases from J, the junction contained 3 bases not matched to a gene. CDR1 is SNHLY and CDR2 is FYNNEI in the germline V gene. For the CDR3, the DNA is TGTGCCAGCAGTAAGGGACTAGCGGTCGGGGAGCTGTTTTTT. It translates to CASSKGLAVGELFF.

In its sample, this clonotype was seen a few times. The chain uses TRBV25-1 and TRBJ2-7, with a tentative D call TRBD2 (6 bases). This CDR3 contains 13 residues. Looked up from germline, CDR1 is MGHDK and CDR2 is SYGVNS. V gave up 5 bases and J gave up 4 bases, with 12 bases separating them. The CDR3 DNA follows: TGTGCCAGCAGTCCCTTTGGGGGGTACGAGCAGTACTTC. This translates into CASSPFGGYEQYF.

The chain links TRBV25-1 to TRBJ2-5; tentatively, D is TRBD1 (6 bases). Trimming removed 5 bases at V and 2 bases at J, with 12 bases between. Per germline, CDR1 MGHDK and CDR2 SYGVNS. CDR3 size: 14 residues. CDR3 DNA: TGTGCCAGCAGTACGATACAGGGACAAGAGACCCAGTACTTC. It is translated as CASSTIQGQETQYF.

This chain connects TRBV20-1 to TRBJ2-5, with D possibly being TRBD1 or TRBD2 (5 bases each). This CDR3 spans 14 amino acids. Germline V lookup: CDR1 DFQATT, CDR2 SNEGSKA (reference sequence). The ends were cut back, 0 bases at V and 3 bases at J, with 11 bases in the middle. The CDR3, as DNA: TGCAGTGCTAGAGATGTTGGGGGAGAAGAGACCCAGTACTTC. It yields the protein CSARDVGGEETQYF.

The chain couples TRBV7-2 to TRBJ2-7; 7 nucleotides line up with TRBD2. V shed 4 bases, J shed 2 bases, and the junction held 8 bases outside the gene matches. The CDR3 has 15 residues. Germline V gives CDR1 SGHTA, CDR2 FQGNSA. The CDR3: CASSSPRELPYEQYF. Written as DNA, the CDR3 is TGTGCCAGCAGCTCTCCGCGGGAGCTCCCCTACGAGCAGTACTTC.

The genes are TRBV6-2 or TRBV6-3 and TRBJ1-2; D remains ambiguous. The germline V and J ends were trimmed by 7 bases and 5 bases, with 11 bases remaining between them. Germline CDR1 is MNHEY and CDR2 is SVGEGT. The CDR3 is 12 residues long. This chain's CDR3 is CASTSTPYGYTF. The CDR3 nucleotides read TGTGCCAGCACTTCGACACCTTATGGCTACACCTTC.

The sample holds many counts of this clonotype. V gene TRBV19 combines with J gene TRBJ2-7, with a tentative D call TRBD1 (5 bases). The germline CDR1 and CDR2 sequences are LNHDA and SQIVND (reference sequence). The CDR3 totals 15 residues. Trimming removed 1 base at V and 5 bases at J, with 15 bases between. CDR3 DNA sequence: TGTGCCAGTAGTATAGGGGGCAGTGTAGCACACGAGCAGTACTTC. Translated: CASSIGGSVAHEQYF.

This clonotype was observed at least ten times. V gene TRBV10-3 combines with J gene TRBJ1-2; D may be TRBD1 (5 bases). The CDR3 totals 13 residues. The V gene lost 7 bases and the J gene lost 3 bases, with 12 bases spanning the gap. The germline V gene has CDR1 ENHRY and CDR2 SYGVKD. In DNA, the CDR3 is TGTGCCATCAAGGCAGGGAGAGACTATGGCTACACCTTC. As protein: CAIKAGRDYGYTF.

This clonotype was counted a few times. The rearrangement joins TRBV4-2 to TRBJ2-2; TRBD2 is a possible D gene (6 bases). Germline-derived CDR1 and CDR2 are LGHNA and YNFKEQ. Trimming took off 1 base at V and 5 bases at J, with 17 bases between the two ends. CDR3 length equals 17 residues. CDR3 sequence: CASSQGLTGERTGELFF. The CDR3 DNA reads as TGTGCCAGCAGCCAAGGTCTAACGGGAGAGCGAACCGGGGAGCTGTTTTTT.

The DNA of the CDR3 is TGTGCCAGCAGCTTAGGACACGCGAACACCGGGGAGCTGTTTTTT. The encoded protein is CASSLGHANTGELFF. The rearrangement joins TRBV7-3 to TRBJ2-2; D is perhaps TRBD1 (5 bases). V shed 2 bases and J shed 0 bases, with 7 bases lying between them. The germline CDR1 and CDR2 sequences are SGHTA and FQGTGA. The CDR3 has 15 residues.

Note on this clonotype: The junction shows a germline mismatch at one end, possibly a read error. The chain recombines TRBV6-5 with TRBJ1-1, with TRBD1 identical over 7 bases. Germline V lookup: CDR1 MNHEY, CDR2 SVGAGI. The length of the CDR3 is 15 residues. The CDR3 sequence is CASRPPTGMNTEASF. DNA for the CDR3: TGTGCCAGCAGACCACCGACAGGGATGAACACTGAAGCTTCCTTT.

This chain joins TRBV12-3 or TRBV12-4 and TRBJ1-5; the D gene is possibly TRBD1 (6 bases). V was trimmed by 5 bases and J by 3 bases, leaving 11 bases between them. This CDR3 comprises 14 residues. The CDR3 spells CASSPRGNNQPQHF. CDR3 DNA sequence: TGTGCCAGCAGTCCGAGGGGGAACAATCAGCCCCAGCATTTT.

This clonotype was seen ten or more times. The chain joins TRBV10-3 to TRBJ2-5; the match to TRBD2 covers 9 bases. CDR1 and CDR2 (germline): ENHRY, SYGVKD. V lost 0 bases and J lost 3; bases outside the gene matches: 8. CDR3 length equals 17 residues. CDR3 sequence (DNA): TGTGCCATCAGTGAGTCGCTGGTAGCGGGGGTCAAAGAGACCCAGTACTTC. Translation gives CAISESLVAGVKETQYF.

In the case of this clonotype: This could be a read error, since a much larger clone is one nucleotide away. The rearrangement uses TRBV4-2 and TRBJ1-5, with D possibly being TRBD1 (6 bases). This CDR3 region has 14 residues. In germline, CDR1 is LGHNA, CDR2 YNFKEQ. CDR3 in DNA: TGTGCCAGCAGCCATAGGACAGAAAATCAGCCCCGGCATTTT. It codes for CASSHRTENQPRHF.

This clonotype showed up many times. The rearrangement joins TRBV20-1 to TRBJ1-2; D may be TRBD1 (5 bases). The germline gives CDR1 DFQATT, CDR2 SNEGSKA (reference sequence). The CDR3 length is 14 residues. The germline V and J ends were trimmed by 0 bases and 3 bases, with 11 bases remaining between them. CDR3 amino acids: CSAREMGVDYGYTF. In DNA form, the CDR3 reads TGCAGTGCTAGAGAGATGGGGGTAGACTATGGCTACACCTTC.

The chain links TRBV10-3 to TRBJ2-7, with 7 bases lining up with TRBD2. V trimming: 6 bases; J trimming: 4 bases; junction bases outside the gene matches: 12. Looked up from germline, CDR1 is ENHRY and CDR2 is SYGVKD. The CDR3 sequence is 15 residues long. The CDR3 sequence is CAIRERTSSTYEQYF. The CDR3 DNA sequence: TGTGCCATCAGGGAAAGGACTAGTAGCACTTACGAGCAGTACTTC.